This section outlines one T cell receptor beta chain sequence together with its context. The sample is drawn from a study of blood T cell repertoires in COVID-19. At the level of the study: Material from acute and convalescent COVID-19 was sourced from the United States, Italy and Spain.

Original analysis: How many nucleated cells were present was estimated from reference gene primer amplification. Sequencing was performed with immunoSEQ multiplex PCR; in TCRdb, only in-frame clones are kept and a portion is missing. D and trimming come from the DNA, and the V and J calls and clone size come from that table. Here the sample spans under 300,000 clones, 88% being singletons. The age range of participants was roughly 18 to 90 years, with residence in roughly 25 US areas. Between the trimmed V and J ends, which lost 0 bases and 7 bases, there was a span of 6 bases. The CDR3 is 13 amino acids. The germline V gene encodes CDR1 LGHNA and CDR2 YSLEER.

Sequenced input: PBMCs or T cells enriched from blood (not recorded which). The chain recombines TRBV4-3 with TRBJ2-2; D call uncertain. This sequence originates from a woman aged 40 to 50 with acute COVID-19. The CDR3 nucleotides are TGCGCCAGCAGCCAAGAATCGTACGGGGAGCTGTTTTTT. Protein: CASSQESYGELFF.